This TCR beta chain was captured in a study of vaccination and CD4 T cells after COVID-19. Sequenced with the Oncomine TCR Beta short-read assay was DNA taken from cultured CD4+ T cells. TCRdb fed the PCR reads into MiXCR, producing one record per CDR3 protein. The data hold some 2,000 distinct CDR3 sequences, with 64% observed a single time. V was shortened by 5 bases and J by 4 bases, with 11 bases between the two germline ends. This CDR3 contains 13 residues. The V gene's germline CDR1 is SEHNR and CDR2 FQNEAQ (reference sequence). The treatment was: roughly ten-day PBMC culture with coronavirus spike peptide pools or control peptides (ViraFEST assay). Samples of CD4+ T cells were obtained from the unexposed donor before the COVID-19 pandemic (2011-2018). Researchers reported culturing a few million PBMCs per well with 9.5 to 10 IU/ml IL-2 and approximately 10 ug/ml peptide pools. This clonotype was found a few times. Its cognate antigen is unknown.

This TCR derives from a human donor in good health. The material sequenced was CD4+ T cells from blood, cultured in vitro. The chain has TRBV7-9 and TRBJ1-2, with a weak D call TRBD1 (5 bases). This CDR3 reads CASSRGTTYGYTF. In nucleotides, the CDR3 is TGTGCCAGCAGCCGAGGGACTACCTATGGCTACACCTTC.